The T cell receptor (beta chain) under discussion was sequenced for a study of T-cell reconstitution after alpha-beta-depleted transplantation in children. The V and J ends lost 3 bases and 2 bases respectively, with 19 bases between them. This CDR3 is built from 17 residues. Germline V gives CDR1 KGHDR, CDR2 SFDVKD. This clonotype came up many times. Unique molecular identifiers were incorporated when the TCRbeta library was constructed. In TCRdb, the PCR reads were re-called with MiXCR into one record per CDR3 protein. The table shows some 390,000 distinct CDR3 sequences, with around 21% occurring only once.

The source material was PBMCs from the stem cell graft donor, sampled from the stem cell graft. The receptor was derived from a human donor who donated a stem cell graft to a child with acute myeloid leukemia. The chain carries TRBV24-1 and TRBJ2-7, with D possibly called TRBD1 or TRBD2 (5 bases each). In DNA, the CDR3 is TGTGCCACCAGTGATGGGACGTCGGCAGGGCCTACCTACGAGCAGTACTTC. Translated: CATSDGTSAGPTYEQYF.